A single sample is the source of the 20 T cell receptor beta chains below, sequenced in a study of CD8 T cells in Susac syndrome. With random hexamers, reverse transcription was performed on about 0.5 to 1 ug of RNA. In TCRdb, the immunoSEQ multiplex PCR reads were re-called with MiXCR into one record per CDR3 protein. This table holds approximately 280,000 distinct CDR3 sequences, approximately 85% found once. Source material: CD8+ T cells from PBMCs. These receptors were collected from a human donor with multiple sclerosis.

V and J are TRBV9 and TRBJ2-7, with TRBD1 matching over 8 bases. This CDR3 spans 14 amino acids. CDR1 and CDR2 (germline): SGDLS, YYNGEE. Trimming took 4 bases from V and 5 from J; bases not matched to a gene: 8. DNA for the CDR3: TGTGCCAGCAGCCCCGGGACAGGTATCAACGAGCAGTACTTC. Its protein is CASSPGTGINEQYF.

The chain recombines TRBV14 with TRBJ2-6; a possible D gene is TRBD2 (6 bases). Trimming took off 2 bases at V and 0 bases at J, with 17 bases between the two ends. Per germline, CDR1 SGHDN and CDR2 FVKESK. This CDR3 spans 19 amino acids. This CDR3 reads CASSQKDAGPGSGANVLTF. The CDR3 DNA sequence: TGTGCCAGCAGCCAAAAGGACGCGGGACCCGGCTCTGGGGCCAACGTCCTGACTTTC.

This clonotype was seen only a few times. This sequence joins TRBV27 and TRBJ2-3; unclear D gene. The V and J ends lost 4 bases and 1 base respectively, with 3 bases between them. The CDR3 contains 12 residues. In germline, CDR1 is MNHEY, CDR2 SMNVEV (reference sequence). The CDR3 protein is CASSWGTDTQYF. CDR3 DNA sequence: TGTGCCAGCAGTTGGGGCACAGATACGCAGTATTTT.

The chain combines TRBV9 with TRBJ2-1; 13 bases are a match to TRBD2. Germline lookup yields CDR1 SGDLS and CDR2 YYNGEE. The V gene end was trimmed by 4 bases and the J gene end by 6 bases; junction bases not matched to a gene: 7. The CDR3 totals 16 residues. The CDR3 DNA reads TGTGCCAGCAGCCCAAGGACTAGCGGGAGTTTCAATGAGCAGTTCTTC. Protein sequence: CASSPRTSGSFNEQFF.

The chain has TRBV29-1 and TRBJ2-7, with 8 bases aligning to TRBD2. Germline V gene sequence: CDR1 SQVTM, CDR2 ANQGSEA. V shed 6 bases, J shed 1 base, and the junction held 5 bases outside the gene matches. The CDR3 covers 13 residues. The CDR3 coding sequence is TGCAGCGTCCTTAGCGGGGATTCCTACGAGCAGTACTTC. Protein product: CSVLSGDSYEQYF.

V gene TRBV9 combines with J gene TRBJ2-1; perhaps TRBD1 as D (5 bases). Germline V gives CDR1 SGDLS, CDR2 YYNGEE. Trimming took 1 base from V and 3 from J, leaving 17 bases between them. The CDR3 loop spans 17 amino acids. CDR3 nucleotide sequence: TGTGCCAGCAGCGTAAGGGGCGCTTCCGCTGGCTACAATGAGCAGTTCTTC. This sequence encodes CASSVRGASAGYNEQFF.

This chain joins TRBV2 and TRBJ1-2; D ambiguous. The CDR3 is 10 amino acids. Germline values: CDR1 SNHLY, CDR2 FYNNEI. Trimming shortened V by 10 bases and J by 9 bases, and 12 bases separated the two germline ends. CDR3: CATTDRSYTF. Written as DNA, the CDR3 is TGTGCCACTACGGACCGGAGCTACACCTTC.

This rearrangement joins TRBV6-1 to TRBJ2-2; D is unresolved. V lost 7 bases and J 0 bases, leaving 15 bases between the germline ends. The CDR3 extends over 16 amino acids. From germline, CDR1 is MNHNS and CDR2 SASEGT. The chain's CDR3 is CASIGYHRANTGELFF. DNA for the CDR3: TGTGCCAGCATCGGCTACCATCGCGCGAACACCGGGGAGCTGTTTTTT.

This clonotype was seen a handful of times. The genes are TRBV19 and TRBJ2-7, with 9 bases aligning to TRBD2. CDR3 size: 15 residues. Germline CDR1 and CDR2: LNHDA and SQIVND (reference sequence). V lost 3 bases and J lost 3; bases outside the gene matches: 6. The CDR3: CASSIMPSGIYEQYF. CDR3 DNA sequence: TGTGCCAGTAGTATTATGCCTAGCGGGATCTACGAGCAGTACTTC.

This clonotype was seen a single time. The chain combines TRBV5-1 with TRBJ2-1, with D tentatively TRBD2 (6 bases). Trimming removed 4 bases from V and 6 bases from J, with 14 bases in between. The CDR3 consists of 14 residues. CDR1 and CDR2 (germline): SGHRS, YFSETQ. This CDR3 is CASSGSGSFNEQFF. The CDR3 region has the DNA TGCGCCAGCAGCGGATCCGGGAGTTTCAATGAGCAGTTCTTC.

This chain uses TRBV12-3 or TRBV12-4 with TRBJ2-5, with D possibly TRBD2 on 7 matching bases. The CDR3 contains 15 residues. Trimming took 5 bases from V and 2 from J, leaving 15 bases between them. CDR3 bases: TGTGCCAGCAGTGGAGGGGGGGGGTTTCAAGAGACCCAGTACTTC. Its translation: CASSGGGGFQETQYF.

CDR3 coding DNA: TGTGCCAGCAGTTTCACAGGGAGAGGACTAGCCCCAGCCAAAAACATTCAGTACTTC. This codes for CASSFTGRGLAPAKNIQYF. This rearrangement joins TRBV27 to TRBJ2-4, with 8 bases fitting TRBD2. This CDR3 region has 19 residues. J lost 0 bases, V lost 3 bases, and 13 bases had no gene match. Germline CDR1 is MNHEY and CDR2 is SMNVEV (reference sequence).

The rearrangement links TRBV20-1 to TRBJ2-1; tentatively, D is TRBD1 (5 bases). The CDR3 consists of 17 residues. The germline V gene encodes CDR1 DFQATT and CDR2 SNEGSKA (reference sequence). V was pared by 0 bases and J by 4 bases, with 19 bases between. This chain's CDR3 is CSARDLGASSFYNEQFF. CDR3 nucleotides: TGCAGTGCTAGAGATTTAGGGGCGAGTTCGTTTTACAATGAGCAGTTCTTC.

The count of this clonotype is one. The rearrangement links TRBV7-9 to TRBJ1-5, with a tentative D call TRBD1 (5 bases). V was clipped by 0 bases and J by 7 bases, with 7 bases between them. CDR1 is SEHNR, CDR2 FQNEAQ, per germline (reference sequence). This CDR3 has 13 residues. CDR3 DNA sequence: TGTGCCAGCAGCTTAGCGGGGGACCAGCCCCAGCATTTT. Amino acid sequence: CASSLAGDQPQHF.

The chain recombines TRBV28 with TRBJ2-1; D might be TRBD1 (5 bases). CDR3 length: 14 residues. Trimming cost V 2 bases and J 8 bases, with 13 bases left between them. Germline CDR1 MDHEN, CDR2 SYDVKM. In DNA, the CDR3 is TGTGCCAGCAGTTTACAGGGTACCACCCATGAGCAGTTCTTC. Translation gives CASSLQGTTHEQFF.

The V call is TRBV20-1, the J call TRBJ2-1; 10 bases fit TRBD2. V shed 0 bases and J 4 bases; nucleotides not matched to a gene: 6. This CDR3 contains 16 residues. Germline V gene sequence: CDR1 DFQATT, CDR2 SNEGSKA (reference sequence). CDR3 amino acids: CSARDRGLAEYNEQFF. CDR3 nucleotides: TGCAGTGCTAGAGACCGAGGACTAGCGGAGTACAATGAGCAGTTCTTC.

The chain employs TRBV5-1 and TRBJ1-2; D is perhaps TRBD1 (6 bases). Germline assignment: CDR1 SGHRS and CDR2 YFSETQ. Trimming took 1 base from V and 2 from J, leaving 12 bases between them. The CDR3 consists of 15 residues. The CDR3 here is CASSLPGATNYGYTF. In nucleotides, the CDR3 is TGCGCCAGCAGCTTGCCAGGGGCTACGAACTATGGCTACACCTTC.

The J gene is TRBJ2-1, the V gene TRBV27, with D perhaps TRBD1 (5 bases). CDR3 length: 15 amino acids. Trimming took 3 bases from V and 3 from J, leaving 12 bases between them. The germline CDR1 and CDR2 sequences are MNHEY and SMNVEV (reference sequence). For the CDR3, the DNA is TGTGCCAGCAGTTTCGGTCAGGGCTTCTACAATGAGCAGTTCTTC. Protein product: CASSFGQGFYNEQFF.

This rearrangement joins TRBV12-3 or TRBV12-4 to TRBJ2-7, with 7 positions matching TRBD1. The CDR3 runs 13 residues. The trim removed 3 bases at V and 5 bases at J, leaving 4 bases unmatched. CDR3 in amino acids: CASSFDRDDEQYF. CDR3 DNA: TGTGCCAGCAGTTTCGACAGGGATGACGAGCAGTACTTC.

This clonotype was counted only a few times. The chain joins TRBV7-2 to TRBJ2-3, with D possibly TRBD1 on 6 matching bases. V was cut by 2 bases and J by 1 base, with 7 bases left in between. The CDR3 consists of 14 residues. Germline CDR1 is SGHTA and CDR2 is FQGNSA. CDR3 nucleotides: TGTGCCAGCAGCTTATCAGGGGGCACAGATACGCAGTATTTT. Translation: CASSLSGGTDTQYF.